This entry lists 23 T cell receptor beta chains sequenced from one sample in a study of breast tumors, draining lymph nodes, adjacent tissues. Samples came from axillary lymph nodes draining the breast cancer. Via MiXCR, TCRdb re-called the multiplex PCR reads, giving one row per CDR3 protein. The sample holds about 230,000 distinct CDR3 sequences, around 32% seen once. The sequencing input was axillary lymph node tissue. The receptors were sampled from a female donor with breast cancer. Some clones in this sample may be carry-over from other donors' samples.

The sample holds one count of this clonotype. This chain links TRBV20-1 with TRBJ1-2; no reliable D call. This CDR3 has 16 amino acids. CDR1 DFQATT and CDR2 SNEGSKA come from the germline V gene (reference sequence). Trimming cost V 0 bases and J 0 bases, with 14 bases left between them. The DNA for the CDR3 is TGCAGTGCTAGAGAGCTAGCGGGAGGGACTAACTATGGCTACACCTTC. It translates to CSARELAGGTNYGYTF.

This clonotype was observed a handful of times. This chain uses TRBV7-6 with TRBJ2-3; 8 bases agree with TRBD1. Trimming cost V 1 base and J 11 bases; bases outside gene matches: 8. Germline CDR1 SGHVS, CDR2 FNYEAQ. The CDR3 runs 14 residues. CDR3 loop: CASSLGTGMSEQYF. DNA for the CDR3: TGTGCCAGCAGCTTAGGGACAGGGATGAGTGAGCAGTATTTT.

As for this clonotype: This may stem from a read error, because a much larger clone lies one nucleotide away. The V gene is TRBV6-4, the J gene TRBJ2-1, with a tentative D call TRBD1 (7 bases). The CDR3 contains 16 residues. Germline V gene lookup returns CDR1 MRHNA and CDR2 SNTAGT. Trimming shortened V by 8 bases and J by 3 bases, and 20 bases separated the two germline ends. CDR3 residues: CASSPGGNSGYNEQFF. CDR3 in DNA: TGTGCCAGCTCCCCAGGGGGGAATAGCGGCTACAATGAGCAGTTCTTC.

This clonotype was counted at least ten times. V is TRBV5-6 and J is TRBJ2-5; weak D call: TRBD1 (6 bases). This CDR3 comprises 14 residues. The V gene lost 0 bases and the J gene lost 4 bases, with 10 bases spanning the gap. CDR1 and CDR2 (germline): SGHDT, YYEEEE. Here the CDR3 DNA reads TGTGCCAGCAGCTTGGTTGCCAGGGGAGAGACCCAGTACTTC. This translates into CASSLVARGETQYF. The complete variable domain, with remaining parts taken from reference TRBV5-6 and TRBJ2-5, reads DAGVTQSPTHLIKTRGQQVTLRCSPKSGHDTVSWYQQALGQGPQFIFQYYEEEERQRGNFPDRFSGHQFPNYSSELNVNALLLGDSALYLCASSLVARGETQYFGPGTRLLVL.

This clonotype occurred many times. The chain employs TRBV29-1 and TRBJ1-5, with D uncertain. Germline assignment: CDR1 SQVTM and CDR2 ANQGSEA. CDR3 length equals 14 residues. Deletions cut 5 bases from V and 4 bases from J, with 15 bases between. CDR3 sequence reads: CSVKSGVGNQPQHF. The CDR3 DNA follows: TGCAGCGTTAAGAGTGGTGTCGGGAATCAGCCCCAGCATTTT.

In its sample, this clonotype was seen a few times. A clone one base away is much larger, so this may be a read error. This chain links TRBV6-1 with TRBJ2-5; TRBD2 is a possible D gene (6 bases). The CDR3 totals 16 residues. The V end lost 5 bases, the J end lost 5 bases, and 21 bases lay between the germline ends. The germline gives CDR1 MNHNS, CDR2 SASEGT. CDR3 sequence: CASSPPIRLGKETQYF. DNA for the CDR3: TGTGCCAGCAGTCCCCCCATTCGACTAGGCAAGGAGACCCAGTACTTC.

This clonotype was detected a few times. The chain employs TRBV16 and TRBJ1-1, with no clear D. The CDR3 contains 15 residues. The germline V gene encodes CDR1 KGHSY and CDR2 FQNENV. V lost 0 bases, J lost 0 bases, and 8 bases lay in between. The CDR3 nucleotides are TGTGCCAGCAGCCAATCGAGAGGCATGAACACTGAAGCTTTCTTT. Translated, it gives CASSQSRGMNTEAFF.

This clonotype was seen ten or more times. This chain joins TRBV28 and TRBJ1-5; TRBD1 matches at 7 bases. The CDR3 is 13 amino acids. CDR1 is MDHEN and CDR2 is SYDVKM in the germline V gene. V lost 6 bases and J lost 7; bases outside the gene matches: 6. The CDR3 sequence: CASRTGSGQPQHF. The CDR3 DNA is TGTGCCAGCAGGACAGGGTCGGGCCAGCCCCAGCATTTT.

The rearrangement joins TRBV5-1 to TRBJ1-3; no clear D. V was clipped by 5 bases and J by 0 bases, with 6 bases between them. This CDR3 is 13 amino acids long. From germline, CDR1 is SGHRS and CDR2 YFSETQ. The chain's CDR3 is CASRASSGNTIYF. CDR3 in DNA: TGCGCCAGCAGGGCCAGCTCTGGAAACACCATATATTTT. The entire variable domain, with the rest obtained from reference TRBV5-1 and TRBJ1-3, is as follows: KAGVTQTPRYLIKTRGQQVTLSCSPISGHRSVSWYQQTPGQGLQFLFEYFSETQRNKGNFPGRFSGRQFSNSRSEMNVSTLELGDSALYLCASRASSGNTIYFGEGSWLTVV.

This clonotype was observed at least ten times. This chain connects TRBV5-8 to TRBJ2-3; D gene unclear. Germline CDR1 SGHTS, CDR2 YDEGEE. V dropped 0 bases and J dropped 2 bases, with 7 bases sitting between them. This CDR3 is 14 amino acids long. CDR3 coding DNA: TGTGCCAGCAGCTTGGGTGTGACCACAGATACGCAGTATTTT. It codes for CASSLGVTTDTQYF.

In nucleotides, the CDR3 is TGTGCCAGCAGCCCCGGGACTAGCGGGAGGCAGAACAATGAGCAGTTCTTC. It encodes CASSPGTSGRQNNEQFF. The chain combines TRBV2 with TRBJ2-1; 15 bases align to TRBD2. The CDR3 is 17 residues long. Germline V gene sequence: CDR1 SNHLY, CDR2 FYNNEI. J gave up 5 bases and V 6 bases, and 8 bases lay outside the gene matches. Together with reference TRBV2 and TRBJ2-1, the CDR3 gives the full variable domain: EPEVTQTPSHQVTQMGQEVILRCVPISNHLYFYWYRQILGQKVEFLVSFYNNEISEKSEIFDDQFSVERPDGSNFTLKIRSTKLEDSAMYFCASSPGTSGRQNNEQFFGPGTRLTVL.

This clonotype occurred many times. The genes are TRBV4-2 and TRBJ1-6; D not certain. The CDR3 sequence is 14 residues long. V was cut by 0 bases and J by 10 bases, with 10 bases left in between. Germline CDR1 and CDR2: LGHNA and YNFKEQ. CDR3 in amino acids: CASSQDGGLSPLHF. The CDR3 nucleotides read TGTGCCAGCAGCCAAGATGGAGGGCTATCACCCCTCCACTTT.

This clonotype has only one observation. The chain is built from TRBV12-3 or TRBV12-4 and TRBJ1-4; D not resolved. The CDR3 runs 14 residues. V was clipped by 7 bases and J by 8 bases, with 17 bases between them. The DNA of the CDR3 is TGTGCCAGCACCCTAGCGGGCAGGCCCGAAAAACTGTTTTTT. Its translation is CASTLAGRPEKLFF.

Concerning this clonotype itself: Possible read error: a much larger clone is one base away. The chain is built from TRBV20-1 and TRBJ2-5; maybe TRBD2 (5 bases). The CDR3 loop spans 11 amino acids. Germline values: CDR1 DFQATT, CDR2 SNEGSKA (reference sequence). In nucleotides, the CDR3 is TGCAGTCAAACTAGGCAAGAGACCCAGTGCTTC. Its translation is CSQTRQETQCF.

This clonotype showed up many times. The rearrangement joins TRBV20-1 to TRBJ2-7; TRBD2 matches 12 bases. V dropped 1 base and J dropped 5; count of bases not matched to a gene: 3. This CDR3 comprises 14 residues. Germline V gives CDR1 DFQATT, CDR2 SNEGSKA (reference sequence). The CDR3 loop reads CSARGLAGDDEQYF. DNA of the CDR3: TGCAGTGCTAGAGGACTAGCGGGGGACGACGAGCAGTACTTC.

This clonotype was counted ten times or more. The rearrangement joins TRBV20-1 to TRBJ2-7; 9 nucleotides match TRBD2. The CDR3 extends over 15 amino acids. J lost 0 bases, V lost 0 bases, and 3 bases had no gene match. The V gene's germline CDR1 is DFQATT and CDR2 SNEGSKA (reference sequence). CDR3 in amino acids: CSARDLAGSSYEQYF. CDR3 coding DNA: TGCAGTGCTAGAGATCTAGCGGGAAGCTCCTACGAGCAGTACTTC.

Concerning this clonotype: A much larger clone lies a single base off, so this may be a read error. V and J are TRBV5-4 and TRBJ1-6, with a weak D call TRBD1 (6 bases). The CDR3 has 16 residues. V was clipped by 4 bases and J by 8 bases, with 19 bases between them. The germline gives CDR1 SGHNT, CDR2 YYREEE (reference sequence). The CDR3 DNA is TGTGCCAGCAGCCGTCGGACAGCGGGTTCCTATTCACCCCTCCACTTT. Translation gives CASSRRTAGSYSPLHF. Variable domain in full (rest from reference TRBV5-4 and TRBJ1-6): ETGVTQSPTHLIKTRGQQVTLRCSSQSGHNTVSWYQQALGQGPQFIFQYYREEENGRGNFPPRFSGLQFPNYSSELNVNALELDDSALYLCASSRRTAGSYSPLHFGNGTRLTVT.

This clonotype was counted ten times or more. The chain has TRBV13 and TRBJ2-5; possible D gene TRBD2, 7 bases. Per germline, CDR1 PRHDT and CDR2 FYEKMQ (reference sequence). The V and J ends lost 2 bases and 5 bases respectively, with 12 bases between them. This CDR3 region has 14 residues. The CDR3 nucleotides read TGTGCCAGCAGCTTAATAGGGGGGGGGGAGACCCAGTACTTC. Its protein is CASSLIGGGETQYF. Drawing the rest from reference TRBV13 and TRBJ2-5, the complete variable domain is AAGVIQSPRHLIKEKRETATLKCYPIPRHDTVYWYQQGPGQDPQFLISFYEKMQSDKGSIPDRFSAQQFSDYHSELNMSSLELGDSALYFCASSLIGGGETQYFGPGTRLLVL.

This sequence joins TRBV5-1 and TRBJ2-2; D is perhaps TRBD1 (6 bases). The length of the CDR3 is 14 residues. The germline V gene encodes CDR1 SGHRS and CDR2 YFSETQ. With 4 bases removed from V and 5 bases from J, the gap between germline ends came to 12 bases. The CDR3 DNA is TGCGCCAGCAGCATCCGAACAGGGACCGGGGAGCTGTTTTTT. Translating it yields CASSIRTGTGELFF. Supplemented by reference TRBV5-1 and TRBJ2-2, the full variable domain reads KAGVTQTPRYLIKTRGQQVTLSCSPISGHRSVSWYQQTPGQGLQFLFEYFSETQRNKGNFPGRFSGRQFSNSRSEMNVSTLELGDSALYLCASSIRTGTGELFFGEGSRLTVL.

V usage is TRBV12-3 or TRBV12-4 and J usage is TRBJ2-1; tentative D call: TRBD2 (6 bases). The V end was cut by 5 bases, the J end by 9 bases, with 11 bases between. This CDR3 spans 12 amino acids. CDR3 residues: CASSLLATEQFF. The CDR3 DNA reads TGTGCCAGCAGTCTGCTAGCGACTGAGCAGTTCTTC.

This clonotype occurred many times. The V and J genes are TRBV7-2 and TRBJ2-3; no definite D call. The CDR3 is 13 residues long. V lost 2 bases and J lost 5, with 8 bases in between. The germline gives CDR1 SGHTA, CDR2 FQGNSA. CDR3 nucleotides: TGTGCCAGCAGCTTAAGTAGGCAAGATACGCAGTATTTT. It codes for CASSLSRQDTQYF.

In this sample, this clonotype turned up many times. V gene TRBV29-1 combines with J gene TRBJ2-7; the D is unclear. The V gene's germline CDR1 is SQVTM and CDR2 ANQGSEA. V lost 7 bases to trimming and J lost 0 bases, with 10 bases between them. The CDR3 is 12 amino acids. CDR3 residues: CSAKVGSYEQYF. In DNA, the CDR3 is TGCAGCGCCAAAGTGGGCTCCTACGAGCAGTACTTC.

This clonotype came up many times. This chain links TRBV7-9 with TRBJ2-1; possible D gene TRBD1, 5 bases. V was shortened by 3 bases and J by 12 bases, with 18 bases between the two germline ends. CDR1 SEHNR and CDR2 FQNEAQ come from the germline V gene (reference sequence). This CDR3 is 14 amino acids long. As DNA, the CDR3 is TGTGCCAGCAGCTTCTCCCGGACGGTCCAGGGGCAGTTCTTC. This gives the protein CASSFSRTVQGQFF.